This T cell receptor beta chain was sequenced during a study of blood T cell repertoires in COVID-19. Looking at the study overall: Sites across the United States, Italy and Spain contributed samples from acute and convalescent COVID-19. T cells, B-cell-depleted T cells, or PBMCs supplied cDNA or gDNA.

This CDR3 spans 18 amino acids. Germline V gives CDR1 MNHEY, CDR2 SVGEGT. The V segment lost 3 bases and the J segment 2 bases; nucleotides outside the gene matches: 12. Per the original data handling: Reference gene primer amplification yielded estimated nucleated cell counts. Profiling relied on immunoSEQ multiplex PCR, and the TCRdb table lists in-frame clones only, not all of them. From that table come the V and J calls and clone size; the DNA was used to work out D and trimming. The repertoire has around 100,000 clones, about 88% of them found once; the top ten carry about 2%. This chain uses TRBV6-2 or TRBV6-3 with TRBJ1-5, with 8 bases lining up with TRBD1. What was sequenced was peripheral blood. This clonotype was obtained from a human donor in a cohort sampled during active COVID-19. CDR3 sequence reads: CASSYSTSGGRGNQPQHF. The CDR3 nucleotides are TGTGCCAGCAGTTATTCCACTTCAGGGGGCAGGGGCAATCAGCCCCAGCATTTT.